This is a list of T cell receptor beta chains from one sample in a study of blood T cells in healthy people across ages. MiXCR was run by TCRdb on the 5' RACE reads, yielding one entry per CDR3 protein. Found here are 790,000 or so distinct CDR3 sequences, about 61% of them singletons; the top ten hold roughly 24%. The sample was blood. Receptor source: a man aged 40-50 years in good health. Each CDR3 is given with its conserved first and last residue. The D gene is left open where the match is weak. For some rows the clone size is stated as once, few or many, or as a class when expanded; others skip it.

many,TRBJ1-1,NA,TRBV5-1,CASSLAIGLNTEAFF,TGCGCCAGCAGCTTGGCCATAGGACTGAACACTGAAGCTTTCTTT
few,TRBJ2-3,TRBD2,TRBV29-1,CSVRGDVTSTDTQYF,TGCAGCGTGCGGGGGGACGTCACTAGCACAGATACGCAGTATTTT
NA,TRBJ1-6,NA,TRBV12-3/TRBV12-4,CASKGKSSPLHF,TGTGCCAGCAAGGGGAAAAGTTCACCCCTCCACTTT
NA,TRBJ2-7,NA,TRBV7-9,CASSWLTGPPYEQYF,TGTGCCAGCAGCTGGCTCACAGGGCCCCCCTACGAGCAGTACTTC
NA,TRBJ2-7,NA,TRBV12-3/TRBV12-4,CASSSHRDFSYNEQYF,TGTGCCAGCAGTTCCCATCGGGACTTCTCCTACAATGAGCAGTACTTC
NA,TRBJ1-1,NA,TRBV7-3,CASSLKAGQNTEAFF,TGTGCCAGCAGCTTAAAGGCGGGACAGAACACTGAAGCTTTCTTT
NA,TRBJ2-7,NA,TRBV12-3/TRBV12-4,CASSFYFSYEQYF,TGTGCCAGCAGTTTCTACTTCTCCTACGAGCAGTACTTC
many,TRBJ2-5,NA,TRBV7-3,CASSLSGLQETQYF,TGTGCCAGCAGTTTATCGGGACTCCAAGAGACCCAGTACTTC
NA,TRBJ2-4,NA,TRBV3-1,CASSQASYGQTLAKNIQYF,TGTGCCAGCAGCCAAGCAAGTTATGGCCAGACTCTAGCCAAAAACATTCAGTACTTC
few,TRBJ2-5,TRBD2,TRBV7-3,CASSLRGLAGGTYQETQYF,TGTGCCAGCAGCCTCCGAGGACTAGCGGGGGGAACATACCAAGAGACCCAGTACTTC
few,TRBJ2-1,NA,TRBV5-5,CASSLGVEWEQFF,TGTGCCAGCAGCTTGGGGGTCGAGTGGGAGCAGTTCTTC
NA,TRBJ2-5,TRBD1,TRBV7-9,CASSLGTGEPQETQYF,TGTGCCAGCAGCTTAGGGACAGGCGAACCTCAAGAGACCCAGTACTTC
NA,TRBJ1-1,NA,TRBV27,CASSKPGRPEAFF,TGTGCCAGCAGCAAACCGGGACGGCCTGAAGCTTTCTTT
NA,TRBJ1-2,TRBD1,TRBV12-3/TRBV12-4,CASSWDDRGRANYGYTF,TGTGCCAGCAGTTGGGATGACAGGGGGCGGGCTAACTATGGCTACACCTTC
NA,TRBJ2-3,TRBD2,TRBV9,CASSGGQRGYGDTQYF,TGTGCCAGCTCCGGAGGGCAGCGGGGTTATGGAGATACGCAGTATTTT
NA,TRBJ1-1,TRBD1,TRBV20-1,CSASRGGDTETFF,TGCAGTGCTAGCAGGGGGGGGGACACTGAAACTTTCTTT
NA,TRBJ1-5,NA,TRBV27,CASSLQGLINQPQHF,TGTGCCAGCAGTTTACAGGGACTCATCAATCAGCCCCAGCATTTT
once,TRBJ2-3,TRBD2,TRBV3-1,CASSAAGLAVSTDTQYF,TGTGCCAGCAGCGCCGCCGGACTAGCGGTCAGCACAGATACGCAGTATTTT
NA,TRBJ2-5,NA,TRBV7-9,CASSLGGRATLYF,TGTGCCAGCAGCTTAGGGGGTCGAGCGACTTTGTACTTC
NA,TRBJ2-7,NA,TRBV24-1,CATSVGGQPESYEQYF,TGTGCCACCAGTGTTGGGGGGCAACCAGAATCCTACGAGCAGTACTTC
NA,TRBJ2-7,NA,TRBV29-1,CSGADSYEQYF,TGCAGCGGCGCGGACTCCTACGAGCAGTACTTC
NA,TRBJ2-4,TRBD1,TRBV14,CASSPGQGASRAQYF,TGTGCCAGCAGCCCCGGACAGGGGGCTAGTAGGGCCCAGTACTTC
NA,TRBJ2-7,NA,TRBV15,CATSSGSPSYEQYF,TGTGCCACCAGCAGCGGTTCCCCCTCCTACGAGCAGTACTTC
many,TRBJ2-7,NA,TRBV9,CASSVEGDTTYEQYF,TGTGCCAGCAGCGTAGAAGGGGACACGACCTACGAGCAGTACTTC
NA,TRBJ1-1,TRBD1,TRBV9,CASSGGTAELGAFF,TGTGCCAGCAGCGGTGGGACAGCTGAACTAGGGGCTTTCTTT
NA,TRBJ2-5,TRBD1,TRBV28,CASSPGQRSQETQYF,TGTGCCAGCAGCCCGGGACAGCGAAGCCAAGAGACCCAGTACTTC
NA,TRBJ2-3,NA,TRBV7-2,CASSPLGGGGDTQYF,TGTGCCAGCAGTCCCCTTGGCGGAGGGGGAGATACGCAGTATTTT
NA,TRBJ1-1,TRBD1,TRBV10-3,CATRTGTTNTEAFF,TGTGCCACAAGGACAGGAACCACGAACACTGAAGCTTTCTTT
once,TRBJ1-5,NA,TRBV20-1,CSARDRHAISNQPQHF,TGCAGTGCTAGAGACCGACACGCCATTAGCAATCAGCCCCAGCATTTT
few,TRBJ2-7,TRBD1,TRBV2,CASARDSSYEQYF,TGTGCCAGCGCCCGGGACAGCTCCTACGAGCAGTACTTC
NA,TRBJ2-3,TRBD2,TRBV20-1,CSASVAGNAYTDTQYF,TGCAGTGCTAGCGTAGCGGGGAATGCTTACACAGATACGCAGTATTTT
few,TRBJ2-5,NA,TRBV12-3/TRBV12-4,CASSPGWELGQETQYF,TGTGCCAGCAGTCCTGGATGGGAGTTGGGGCAAGAGACCCAGTACTTC
NA,TRBJ2-1,TRBD2,TRBV3-1,CASSQRLAGEVNEQFF,TGTGCCAGCAGCCAAAGACTAGCGGGAGAGGTCAATGAGCAGTTCTTC
few,TRBJ1-1,NA,TRBV5-1,CASSLDRRRTEAFF,TGCGCCAGCAGCTTGGACAGGAGGAGAACTGAAGCTTTCTTT
NA,TRBJ2-1,TRBD2,TRBV24-1,CTTSDPGLAGGGPLGGSYNEQFF,TGTACCACCAGTGATCCTGGACTAGCGGGAGGAGGGCCCTTGGGGGGCTCCTACAATGAGCAGTTCTTC
NA,TRBJ2-3,NA,TRBV4-2,CASSQETGDTQYF,TGTGCCAGCAGCCAAGAAACTGGAGATACGCAGTATTTT
NA,TRBJ2-4,NA,TRBV7-9,CASTLEGNIQYF,TGTGCCAGCACCTTAGAGGGGAACATTCAGTACTTC
NA,TRBJ2-7,TRBD2,TRBV7-2,CASSIVSQTSGSSHEQYF,TGTGCCAGCAGCATAGTCAGCCAGACTAGCGGGAGCTCCCACGAGCAGTACTTC
NA,TRBJ2-1,TRBD1,TRBV29-1,CSVESDRAGEQFF,TGCAGCGTTGAGTCGGACAGGGCAGGTGAGCAGTTCTTC
many,TRBJ1-5,NA,TRBV20-1,CSASIGIDQPQHF,TGCAGTGCTAGTATCGGCATTGACCAGCCCCAGCATTTT
once,TRBJ2-7,NA,TRBV5-5,CASSLKRDNSYNEQYF,TGTGCCAGCAGCCTCAAACGGGACAACTCCTACAATGAGCAGTACTTC
few,TRBJ1-1,NA,TRBV28,CASSRVNTEAFF,TGTGCCAGCAGCCGAGTGAACACTGAAGCTTTCTTT
NA,TRBJ2-7,NA,TRBV4-1,CASSLTPALYEQYF,TGCGCCAGCAGCCTCACGCCTGCGCTCTACGAGCAGTACTTC
NA,TRBJ1-4,NA,TRBV20-1,CSARVSPGQIAGTNEKLFF,TGCAGTGCTAGAGTCTCTCCGGGACAAATAGCAGGCACTAATGAAAAACTGTTTTTT
NA,TRBJ1-1,NA,TRBV29-1,CSVVRGMRTEAFF,TGCAGCGTTGTCAGGGGCATGAGGACTGAAGCTTTCTTT
NA,TRBJ2-3,NA,TRBV20-1,CSARDSDRQYF,TGCAGTGCTAGAGATAGCGACAGGCAGTATTTT
NA,TRBJ2-3,NA,TRBV12-3/TRBV12-4,CASSTAGTSTDTQYF,TGTGCCAGCAGTACGGCTGGGACAAGCACAGATACGCAGTATTTT
NA,TRBJ2-3,TRBD1,TRBV7-7,CASSPGQGGSDTQYF,TGTGCCAGCAGCCCAGGACAGGGGGGGTCAGATACGCAGTATTTT